The 10 T cell receptor beta chains below were found in one sample sequenced in a study of control samples from healthy donors and cancer patients. Sequencing was performed with immunoSEQ multiplex PCR; in TCRdb, only in-frame clones are kept and a portion is missing. The sample carries roughly 400,000 clones, 75% to 95% recorded once. The sample taken for sequencing was PBMCs. The receptors were gathered from a middle-aged man with head and neck cancer.

V gene TRBV27 combines with J gene TRBJ2-1; possible D gene TRBD2, 6 bases. Trimming pared 5 bases from V and 2 bases from J, leaving 13 bases between. The germline gives CDR1 MNHEY, CDR2 SMNVEV (reference sequence). The CDR3 has 15 residues. CDR3 sequence (DNA): TGTGCCAGCAGTGGCCCCCTAGCGACCTACAATGAGCAGTTCTTC. Protein sequence: CASSGPLATYNEQFF.

V gene TRBV27 combines with J gene TRBJ1-5, with D perhaps TRBD1 (5 bases). The CDR3 consists of 16 residues. V was clipped by 6 bases and J by 2 bases, with 17 bases between them. In germline, CDR1 is MNHEY, CDR2 SMNVEV (reference sequence). Here the CDR3 reads CASRSDGTIGNQPQHF. CDR3 coding DNA: TGTGCCAGCAGATCTGACGGGACTATTGGCAATCAGCCCCAGCATTTT.

The rearrangement joins TRBV6-4 to TRBJ1-1, with D possibly being TRBD1 (6 bases). The CDR3 extends over 14 amino acids. Per germline, CDR1 MRHNA and CDR2 SNTAGT. The ends were cut back, 5 bases at V and 1 base at J, with 11 bases in the middle. DNA of the CDR3: TGTGCCAGCAGTCGTGAAGGGGGGAACACTGAAGCTTTCTTT. The encoded protein is CASSREGGNTEAFF.

This chain connects TRBV6-2 or TRBV6-3 to TRBJ1-2; D gene uncertain. The germline V gene has CDR1 MNHEY and CDR2 SVGEGT. The CDR3 has 17 amino acids. The ends were cut back, 2 bases at V and 1 base at J, with 17 bases in the middle. CDR3 in amino acids: CASSYTNPGRLNYGYTF. The CDR3 bases are TGTGCCAGCAGTTACACGAACCCTGGGAGGCTTAACTATGGCTACACCTTC.

The chain has TRBV9 and TRBJ1-4, with D maybe TRBD1 (5 bases). The V end was cut by 0 bases, the J end by 4 bases, with 10 bases between. CDR1 is SGDLS and CDR2 is YYNGEE in the germline V gene. There are 15 residues in the CDR3. In DNA, the CDR3 is TGTGCCAGCAGCGTAGAGGGACGGAATAATGAAAAACTGTTTTTT. It yields the protein CASSVEGRNNEKLFF.

This sequence joins TRBV6-5 and TRBJ1-1, with a tentative D call TRBD1 (5 bases). V was trimmed by 7 bases and J by 1 base, leaving 10 bases between them. CDR1 MNHEY and CDR2 SVGAGI come from the germline V gene. The length of the CDR3 is 13 residues. The CDR3 nucleotides read TGTGCCAGCACGCGGGGGGAGAACACTGAAGCTTTCTTT. Translated, it gives CASTRGENTEAFF.

The V and J genes are TRBV9 and TRBJ2-1; 7 bases fit TRBD2. This CDR3 has 14 residues. V lost 7 bases, J lost 5 bases, and 9 bases stayed unmatched. The germline gives CDR1 SGDLS, CDR2 YYNGEE. As DNA, the CDR3 is TGTGCCAGCTCCCGTGGCGGGGGAAACAATGAGCAGTTCTTC. Amino acids: CASSRGGGNNEQFF.

This clone was observed a single time. J is TRBJ2-7 and V is TRBV6-5; D remains unclear. Germline values: CDR1 MNHEY, CDR2 SVGAGI. Trimming took off 4 bases at V and 1 base at J, with 11 bases between the two ends. The CDR3 runs to 14 residues. CDR3 nucleotides: TGTGCCAGCAGTTTCTTCAGTGAATCCTACGAGCAGTACTTC. This gives the protein CASSFFSESYEQYF.

In DNA, the CDR3 is TGTGCCTGGGAATATGGACAGGGTTACAATGAGCAGTTCTTC. This translates into CAWEYGQGYNEQFF. The chain joins TRBV30 to TRBJ2-1; TRBD1 matches 8 bases. V was clipped by 5 bases and J by 4 bases; unmatched bases: 7. From germline, CDR1 is GTSNPN and CDR2 SVGIG (reference sequence). The CDR3 consists of 14 residues.

For this clone: One junction end does not reproduce the germline sequence, and a read error may be involved. This chain links TRBV7-7 with TRBJ2-3, with D possibly being TRBD2 (7 bases). The CDR3 contains 16 residues. In germline, CDR1 is SSHAT, CDR2 FNYEAQ (reference sequence). In DNA, the CDR3 is TGTGCTAGCAGCAGGGGCCCGCGGGGGAATTCAGATACGCAGTATTTT. Protein sequence: CASSRGPRGNSDTQYF.